This T cell receptor (beta chain) was profiled in a study of technical replicates of blood from a handful of donors (dated by TCRdb to 2015 to 2018). This clone appeared once. Its antigen specificity is not known. Base qualities are not provided; no much larger clone lies one nucleotide away. Library construction relied on the immunoSEQ multiplex PCR assay. The source is immuneACCESS, and TCRdb retained only in-frame sequences with V and J called. Part of the clones is not carried over; for the studies checked, unresolved V genes explain less than half of this, and the remainder is unexplained. A total of 40,000 to 60,000 clones appear in this sample, about 90% of them only once. 3% to 4% of the sample rests with the top ten. There are 15 amino acids in the CDR3, from cysteine to phenylalanine inclusive. The DNA shown is the 45-base CDR3, in frame from base 1. CDR1 SGHTA and CDR2 FQGNSA are derived from the germline V gene. Cut back by 1 base and 0 bases, the V and J ends lie 7 bases apart.

This receptor chain uses TRBV7-2 and TRBJ2-4; the D gene is not confidently resolved. Material: PBMCs. The TCR sequence derives from a human donor in good health. Some clones in this sample may be carry-over from other donors' samples. The DNA reads TGTGCCAGCAGCTTAGAGCAGGTAGCCAAAAACATTCAGTACTTC. Translation gives CASSLEQVAKNIQYF.